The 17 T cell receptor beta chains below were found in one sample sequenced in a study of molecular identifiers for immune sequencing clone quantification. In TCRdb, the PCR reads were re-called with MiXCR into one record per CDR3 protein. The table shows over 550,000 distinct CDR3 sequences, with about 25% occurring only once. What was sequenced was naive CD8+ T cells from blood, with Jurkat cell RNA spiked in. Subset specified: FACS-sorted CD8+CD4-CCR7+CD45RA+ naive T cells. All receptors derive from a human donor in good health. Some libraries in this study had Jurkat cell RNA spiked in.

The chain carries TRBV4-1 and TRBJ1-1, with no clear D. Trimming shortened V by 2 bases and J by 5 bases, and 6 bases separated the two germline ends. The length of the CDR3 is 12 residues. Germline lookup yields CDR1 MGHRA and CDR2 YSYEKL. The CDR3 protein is CASSQTGTEAFF. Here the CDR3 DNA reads TGCGCCAGCAGCCAAACGGGAACTGAAGCTTTCTTT.

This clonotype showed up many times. In DNA, the CDR3 is TGTGCCAGCAGCCTCCCAAGAAGCGCAAACACAGATACGCAGTATTTT. Amino acid sequence: CASSLPRSANTDTQYF. V usage is TRBV14 and J usage is TRBJ2-3; D unresolved. Trimming stripped 4 bases from V and 2 bases from J, with 16 bases between. CDR3 length equals 16 residues. Per the germline V gene, CDR1 is SGHDN and CDR2 is FVKESK.

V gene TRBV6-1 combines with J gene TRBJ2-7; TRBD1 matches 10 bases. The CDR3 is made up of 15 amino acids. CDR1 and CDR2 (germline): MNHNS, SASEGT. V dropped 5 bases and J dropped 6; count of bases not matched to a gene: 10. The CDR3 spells CASSHRDRGSSEQYF. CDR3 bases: TGTGCCAGCAGTCACCGGGACAGGGGATCGAGCGAGCAGTACTTC.

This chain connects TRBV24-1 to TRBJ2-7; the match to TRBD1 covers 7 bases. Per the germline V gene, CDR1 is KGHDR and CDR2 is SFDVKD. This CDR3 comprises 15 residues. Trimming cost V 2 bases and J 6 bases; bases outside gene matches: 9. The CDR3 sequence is CATSDWTGFFCEQYF. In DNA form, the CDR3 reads TGTGCCACCAGTGATTGGACAGGCTTCTTCTGCGAGCAGTACTTC.

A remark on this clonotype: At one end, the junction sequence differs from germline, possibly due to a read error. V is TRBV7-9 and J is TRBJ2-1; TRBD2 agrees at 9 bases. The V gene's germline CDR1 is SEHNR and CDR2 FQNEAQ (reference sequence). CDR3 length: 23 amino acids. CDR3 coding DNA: TGTACCAGCAGTCAGACTTCTAGCGGGAACTTCTACCCGTCAACTATCTCCTACAATGAGCAGTTCTTC. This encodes CTSSQTSSGNFYPSTISYNEQFF.

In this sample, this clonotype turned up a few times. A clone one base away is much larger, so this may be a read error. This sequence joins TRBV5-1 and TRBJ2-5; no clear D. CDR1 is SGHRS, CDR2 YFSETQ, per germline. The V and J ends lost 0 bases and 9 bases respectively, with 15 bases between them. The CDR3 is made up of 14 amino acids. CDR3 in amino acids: CASSLDGVSEPQYF. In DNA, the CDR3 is TGCGCCAGCAGCTTGGATGGTGTCTCGGAGCCCCAGTACTTC.

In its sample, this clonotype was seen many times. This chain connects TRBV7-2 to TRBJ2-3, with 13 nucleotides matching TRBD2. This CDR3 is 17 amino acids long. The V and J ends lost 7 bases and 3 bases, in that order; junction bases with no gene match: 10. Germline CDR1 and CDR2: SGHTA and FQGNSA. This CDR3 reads CASTLTTSGGATDTQYF. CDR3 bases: TGTGCCAGCACCCTAACAACTAGCGGGGGGGCAACAGATACGCAGTATTTT.

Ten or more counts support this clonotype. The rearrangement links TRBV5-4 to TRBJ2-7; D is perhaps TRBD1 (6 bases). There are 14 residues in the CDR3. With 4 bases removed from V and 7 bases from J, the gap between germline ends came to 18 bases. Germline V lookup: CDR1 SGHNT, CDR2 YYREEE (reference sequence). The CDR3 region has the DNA TGTGCCAGCAGCCCGGACAGCGCTACCCTGGAGCAGTACTTC. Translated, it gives CASSPDSATLEQYF. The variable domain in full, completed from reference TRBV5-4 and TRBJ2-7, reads ETGVTQSPTHLIKTRGQQVTLRCSSQSGHNTVSWYQQALGQGPQFIFQYYREEENGRGNFPPRFSGLQFPNYSSELNVNALELDDSALYLCASSPDSATLEQYFGPGTRLTVT.

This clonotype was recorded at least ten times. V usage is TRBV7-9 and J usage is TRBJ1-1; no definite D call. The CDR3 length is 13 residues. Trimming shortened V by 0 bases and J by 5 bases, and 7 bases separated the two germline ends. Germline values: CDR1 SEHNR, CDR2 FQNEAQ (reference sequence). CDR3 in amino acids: CASSLAPRTEAFF. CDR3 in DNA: TGTGCCAGCAGCTTAGCGCCCCGAACTGAAGCTTTCTTT.

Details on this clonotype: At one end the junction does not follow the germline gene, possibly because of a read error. CDR3 sequence (DNA): TGCGCCAGCAGCCAAGACTCGACAGCCACTGAAGCTTACTTT. Translation: CASSQDSTATEAYF. The V call is TRBV4-1, the J call TRBJ1-1; perhaps TRBD1 as D (5 bases). The germline V gene encodes CDR1 MGHRA and CDR2 YSYEKL. The CDR3 has 14 amino acids.

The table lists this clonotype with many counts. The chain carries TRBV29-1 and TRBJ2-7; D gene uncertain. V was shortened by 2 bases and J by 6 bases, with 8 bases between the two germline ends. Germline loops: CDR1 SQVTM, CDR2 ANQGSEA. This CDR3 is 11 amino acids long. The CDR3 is CSVERAGEQYF. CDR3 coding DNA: TGCAGCGTTGAACGGGCAGGCGAGCAGTACTTC.

The chain's CDR3 is CASSVEASGYTGELFF. The CDR3 DNA sequence: TGTGCCAGCAGCGTAGAGGCTAGCGGGTACACCGGGGAGCTGTTTTTT. The rearrangement joins TRBV9 to TRBJ2-2; 8 bases are a match to TRBD2. V gave up 0 bases and J gave up 3 bases; unmatched junction bases: 4. Germline V gene lookup returns CDR1 SGDLS and CDR2 YYNGEE. The CDR3 has 16 residues.

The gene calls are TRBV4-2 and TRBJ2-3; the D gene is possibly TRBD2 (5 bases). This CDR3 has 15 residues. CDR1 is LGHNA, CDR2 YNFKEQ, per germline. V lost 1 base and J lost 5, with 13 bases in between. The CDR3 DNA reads TGTGCCAGCAGCCAAGGCGGGTCGTCGGGAGATACGCAGTATTTT. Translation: CASSQGGSSGDTQYF.

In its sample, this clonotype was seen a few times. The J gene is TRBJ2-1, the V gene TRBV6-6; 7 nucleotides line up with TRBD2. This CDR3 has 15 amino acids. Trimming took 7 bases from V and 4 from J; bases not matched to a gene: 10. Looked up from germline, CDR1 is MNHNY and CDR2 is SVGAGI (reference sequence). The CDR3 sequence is CASTAWASGYNEQFF. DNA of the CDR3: TGTGCCAGCACGGCCTGGGCTAGCGGATACAATGAGCAGTTCTTC.

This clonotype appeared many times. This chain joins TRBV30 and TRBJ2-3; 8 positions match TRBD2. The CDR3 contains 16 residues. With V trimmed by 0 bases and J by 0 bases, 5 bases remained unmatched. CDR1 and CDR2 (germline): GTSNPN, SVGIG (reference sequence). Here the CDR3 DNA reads TGTGCCTGGAGTGTAGGCACTAGCGGTAGCACAGATACGCAGTATTTT. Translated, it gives CAWSVGTSGSTDTQYF.

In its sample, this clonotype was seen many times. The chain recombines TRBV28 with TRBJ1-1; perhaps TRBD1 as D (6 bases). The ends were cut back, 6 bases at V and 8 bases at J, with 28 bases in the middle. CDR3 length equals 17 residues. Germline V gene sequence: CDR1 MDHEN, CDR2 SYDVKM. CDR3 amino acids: CASRFRYRESFITEAFF. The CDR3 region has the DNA TGTGCCAGCAGATTTAGGTACAGGGAGTCATTTATCACGGAAGCTTTCTTT.

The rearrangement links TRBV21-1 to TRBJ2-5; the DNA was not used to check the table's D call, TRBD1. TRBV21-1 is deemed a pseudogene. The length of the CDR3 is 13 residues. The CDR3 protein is CASIGGTRETQYF. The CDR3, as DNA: TGTGCCAGCATAGGCGGGACGAGGGAGACCCAGTACTTC.